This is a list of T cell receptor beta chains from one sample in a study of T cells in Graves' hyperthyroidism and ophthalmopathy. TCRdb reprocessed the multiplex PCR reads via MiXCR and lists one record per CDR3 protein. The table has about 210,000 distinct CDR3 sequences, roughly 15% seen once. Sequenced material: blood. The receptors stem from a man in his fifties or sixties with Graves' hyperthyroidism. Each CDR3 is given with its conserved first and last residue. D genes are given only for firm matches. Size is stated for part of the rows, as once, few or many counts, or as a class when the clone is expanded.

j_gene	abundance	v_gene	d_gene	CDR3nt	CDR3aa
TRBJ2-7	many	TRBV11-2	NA	TGTGCCAGCAGCTTAGTTCGGGAAGACTACGAGCAGTACTTC	CASSLVREDYEQYF
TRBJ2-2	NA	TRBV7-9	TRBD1	TGTGCCAGCAACCCCTGGGACAGGGTCAACACCGGGGAGCTGTTTTTT	CASNPWDRVNTGELFF
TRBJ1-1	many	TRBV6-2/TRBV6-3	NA	TGTGCCAGCAGCGCCGTGATGACTGAAGCTTTCTTT	CASSAVMTEAFF
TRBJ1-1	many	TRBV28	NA	TGTGCCAGCAGACGGGACGGATCGAACACTGAAGCTTTCTTT	CASRRDGSNTEAFF
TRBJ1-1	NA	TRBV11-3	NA	TGTGCCAGCAGCTTAGAGTATACGAGCGGGGTTAAAGCTTTCTTT	CASSLEYTSGVKAFF
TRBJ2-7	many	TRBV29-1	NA	TGCAGCGTTGGGGCTTCCTACGAGCAGTACTTC	CSVGASYEQYF
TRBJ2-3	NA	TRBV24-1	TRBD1	TGTGCCACCAGTGATCCGACAGGGGAAGGGACAGATACGCAGTATTTT	CATSDPTGEGTDTQYF
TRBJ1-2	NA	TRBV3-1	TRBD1	TGTGCCAGCAACCAAGTACGGACAGGGAACTATGGCTACACCTTC	CASNQVRTGNYGYTF
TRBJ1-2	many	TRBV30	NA	TGTGCCTGGAGTGTACTTTACAGCCATGGCTACACCTTC	CAWSVLYSHGYTF
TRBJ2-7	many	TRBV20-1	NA	TGCAGTGCTAGCAGGGGGAGGTATACCTACGAGCAGTACTTC	CSASRGRYTYEQYF
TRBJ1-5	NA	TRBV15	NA	TGTGCCACCAGCAGAGTAGGGGAGAGCAATCAGCCCCAGCATTTT	CATSRVGESNQPQHF
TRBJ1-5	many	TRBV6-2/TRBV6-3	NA	TGTGCCAGCAGTCCCCCTCCAGGGGTAGGTGGGAATCAGCCCCAGCATTTT	CASSPPPGVGGNQPQHF
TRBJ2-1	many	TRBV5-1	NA	TGCGCCAGCAGCTTCATACCTCAGAGCTCCTACAATGAGCAGTTCTTC	CASSFIPQSSYNEQFF
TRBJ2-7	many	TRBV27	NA	TGTGCCAGCAGTTTATCTATCGGGGGAGAGCAGTACTTC	CASSLSIGGEQYF
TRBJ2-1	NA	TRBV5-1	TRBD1	TGCGCCAGCAGCAGGGGGACAGGGGAGAACTTATACAATGAGCAGTTCTTC	CASSRGTGENLYNEQFF
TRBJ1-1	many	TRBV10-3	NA	TGTGCCATCAGCGGTACTCGGGACACCTTTGCGAACACTGAAGCTTTCTTT	CAISGTRDTFANTEAFF
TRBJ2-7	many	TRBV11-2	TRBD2	TGTGCCAGCAGCTTGGGGGGAGGGCCATTTTACGAGCAGTACTTC	CASSLGGGPFYEQYF
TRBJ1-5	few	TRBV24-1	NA	TGTGCCACCAGTCCCCCGGGCAATCAGCCCCAGCATTTT	CATSPPGNQPQHF
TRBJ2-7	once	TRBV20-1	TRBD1	TGCAGTGCTTGGGACAGGGGGGTGCTAGCGGGACCTCATCTCTCCTACGAGCAGTACTTC	CSAWDRGVLAGPHLSYEQYF
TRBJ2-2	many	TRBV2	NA	TGTGCCAGCAGTGAAGCTTCTGCCACCGGGGAGCTGTTTTTT	CASSEASATGELFF
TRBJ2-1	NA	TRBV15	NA	TGTGCCACCAGCAGAAATCTCTACAATGAGCAGTTCTTC	CATSRNLYNEQFF
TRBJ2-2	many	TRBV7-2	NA	TGTGCCAGCAGCCCTCCTAGAAGTTGGACCGGGGAGCTGTTTTTT	CASSPPRSWTGELFF
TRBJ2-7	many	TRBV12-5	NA	TGTGCTAGTGGTTTGGTCCACGACAGGAGACAATACGAGCAGTACTTC	CASGLVHDRRQYEQYF
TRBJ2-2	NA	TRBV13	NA	TGTGCCGGCAGCTTATGGGCCGGGGAGCTGTTTTTT	CAGSLWAGELFF
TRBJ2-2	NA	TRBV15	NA	TGTGCCACCAGCCTGATGGGGAACACCGGGGAGCTGTTTTTT	CATSLMGNTGELFF
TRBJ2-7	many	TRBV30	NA	TGTGCCTGGAGCCACGGGGCTAACCATTACGAGCAGTACTTC	CAWSHGANHYEQYF
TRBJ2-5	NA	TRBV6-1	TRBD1	TGTGCCAGCAGTGGTGGACAGGGAGGTGTAGAGACCCAGTACTTC	CASSGGQGGVETQYF
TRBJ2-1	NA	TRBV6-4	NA	TGTGCCAGCAGTGACTCGGGGTCCCCAGTGCAGTTCTTC	CASSDSGSPVQFF
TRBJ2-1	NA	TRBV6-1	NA	TGTGCCAGCAGCTCTAGGCCCTATGACAATGAGCAGTTCTTC	CASSSRPYDNEQFF
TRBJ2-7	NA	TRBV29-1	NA	TGCAGCTTCAGGACAGCGACCTACGAGCAGTACTTC	CSFRTATYEQYF
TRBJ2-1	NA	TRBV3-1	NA	TGTGCCAGCAGCCAAGGTTACGGTTCCCCAATTTCTGAGCAGTTCTTC	CASSQGYGSPISEQFF
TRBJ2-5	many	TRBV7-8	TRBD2	TGTGCCAGCAGCTTGAAGAGCGGGAGGGAGAGCCAGTACTTC	CASSLKSGRESQYF